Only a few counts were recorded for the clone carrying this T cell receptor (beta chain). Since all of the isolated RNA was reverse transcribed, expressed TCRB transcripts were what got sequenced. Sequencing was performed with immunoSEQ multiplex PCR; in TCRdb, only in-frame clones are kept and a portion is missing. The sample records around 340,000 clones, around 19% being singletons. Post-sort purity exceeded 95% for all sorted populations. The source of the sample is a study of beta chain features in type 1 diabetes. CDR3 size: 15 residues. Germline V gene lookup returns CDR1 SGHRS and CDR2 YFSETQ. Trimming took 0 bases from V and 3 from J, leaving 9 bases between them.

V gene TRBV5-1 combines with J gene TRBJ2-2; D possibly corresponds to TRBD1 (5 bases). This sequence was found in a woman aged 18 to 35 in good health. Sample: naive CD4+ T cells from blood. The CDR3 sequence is CASSLGQWDTGELFF. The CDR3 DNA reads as TGCGCCAGCAGCTTGGGACAGTGGGACACCGGGGAGCTGTTTTTT.